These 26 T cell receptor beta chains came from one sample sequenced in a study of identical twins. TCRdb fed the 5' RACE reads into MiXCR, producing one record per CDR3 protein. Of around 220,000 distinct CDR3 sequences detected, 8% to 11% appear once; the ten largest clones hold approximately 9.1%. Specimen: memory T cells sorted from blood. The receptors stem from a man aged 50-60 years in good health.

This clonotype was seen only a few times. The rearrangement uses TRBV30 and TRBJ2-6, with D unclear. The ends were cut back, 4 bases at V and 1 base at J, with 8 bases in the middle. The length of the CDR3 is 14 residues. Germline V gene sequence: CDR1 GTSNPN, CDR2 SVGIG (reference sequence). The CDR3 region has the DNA TGTGCCTGGAATTGGCAGTCTGGGGCCAACGTCCTGACTTTC. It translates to CAWNWQSGANVLTF.

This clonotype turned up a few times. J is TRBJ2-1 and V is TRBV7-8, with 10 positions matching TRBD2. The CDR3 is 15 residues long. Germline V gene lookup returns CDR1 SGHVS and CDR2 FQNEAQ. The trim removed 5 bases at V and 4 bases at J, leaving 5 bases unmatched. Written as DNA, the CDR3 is TGTGCCAGCAGCCCGGTAGCGGGGGGATACAATGAGCAGTTCTTC. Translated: CASSPVAGGYNEQFF.

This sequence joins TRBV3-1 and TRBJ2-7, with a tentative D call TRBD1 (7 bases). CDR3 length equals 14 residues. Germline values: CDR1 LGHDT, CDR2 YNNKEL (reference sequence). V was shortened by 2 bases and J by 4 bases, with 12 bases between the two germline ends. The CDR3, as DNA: TGTGCCAGCAGCCAAACGACAGGGAGGTACGAGCAGTACTTC. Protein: CASSQTTGRYEQYF.

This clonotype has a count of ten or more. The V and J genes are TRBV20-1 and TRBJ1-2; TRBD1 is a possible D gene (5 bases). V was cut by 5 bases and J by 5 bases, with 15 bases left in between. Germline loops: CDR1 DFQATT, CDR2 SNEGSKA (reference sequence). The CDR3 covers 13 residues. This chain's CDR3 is CSAQNPEGYGYTF. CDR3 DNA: TGCAGTGCTCAGAACCCGGAGGGGTATGGCTACACCTTC.

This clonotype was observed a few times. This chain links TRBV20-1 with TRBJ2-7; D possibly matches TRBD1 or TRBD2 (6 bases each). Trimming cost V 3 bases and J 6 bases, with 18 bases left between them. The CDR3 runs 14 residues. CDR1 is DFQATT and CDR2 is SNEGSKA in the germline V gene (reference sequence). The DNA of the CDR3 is TGCAGTGCTAGGGATAAACTAGGAGGGGGCGAGCAGTACTTC. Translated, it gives CSARDKLGGGEQYF.

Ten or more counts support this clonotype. The DNA of the CDR3 is TGTGCCAGCAGGAACATACTAGCGGGAGGGCCAGGAGAGACCCAGTACTTC. This sequence encodes CASRNILAGGPGETQYF. The chain joins TRBV5-5 to TRBJ2-5; 13 nucleotides match TRBD2. The J segment lost 4 bases and the V segment lost 5 bases, leaving 11 bases of the junction unmatched. Per the germline V gene, CDR1 is SGHKS and CDR2 is YYEKEE (reference sequence). CDR3 length: 17 residues.

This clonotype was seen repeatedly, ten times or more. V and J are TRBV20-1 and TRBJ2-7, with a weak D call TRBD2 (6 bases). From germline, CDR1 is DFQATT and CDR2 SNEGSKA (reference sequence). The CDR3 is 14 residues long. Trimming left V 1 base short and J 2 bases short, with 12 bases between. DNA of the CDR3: TGCAGTGCTAGAGTGCCAGGGAGGACCTACGAGCAGTACTTC. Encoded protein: CSARVPGRTYEQYF.

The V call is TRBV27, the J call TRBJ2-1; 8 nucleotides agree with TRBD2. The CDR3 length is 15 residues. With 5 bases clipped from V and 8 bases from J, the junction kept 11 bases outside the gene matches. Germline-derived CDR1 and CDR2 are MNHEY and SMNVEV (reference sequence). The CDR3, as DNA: TGTGCCAGCAGTGGGGCGGGGGGCGGGGAGGATGAGCAGTTCTTC. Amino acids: CASSGAGGGEDEQFF.

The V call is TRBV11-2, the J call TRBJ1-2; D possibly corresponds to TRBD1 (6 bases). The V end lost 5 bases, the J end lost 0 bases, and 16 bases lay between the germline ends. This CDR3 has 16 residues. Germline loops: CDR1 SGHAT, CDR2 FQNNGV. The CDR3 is CASSITGTTPNYGYTF. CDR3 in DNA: TGTGCCAGCAGCATAACCGGGACAACTCCTAACTATGGCTACACCTTC. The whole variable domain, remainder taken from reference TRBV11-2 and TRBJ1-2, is EAGVAQSPRYKIIEKRQSVAFWCNPISGHATLYWYQQILGQGPKLLIQFQNNGVVDDSQLPKDRFSAERLKGVDSTLKIQPAKLEDSAVYLCASSITGTTPNYGYTFGSGTRLTVV.

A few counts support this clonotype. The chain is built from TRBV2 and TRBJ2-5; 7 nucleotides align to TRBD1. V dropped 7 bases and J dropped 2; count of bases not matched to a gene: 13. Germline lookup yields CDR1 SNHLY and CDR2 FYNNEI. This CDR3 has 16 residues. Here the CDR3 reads CASTSSTGLLQETQYF. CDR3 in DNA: TGTGCCAGCACCTCCTCGACAGGGCTACTTCAAGAGACCCAGTACTTC.

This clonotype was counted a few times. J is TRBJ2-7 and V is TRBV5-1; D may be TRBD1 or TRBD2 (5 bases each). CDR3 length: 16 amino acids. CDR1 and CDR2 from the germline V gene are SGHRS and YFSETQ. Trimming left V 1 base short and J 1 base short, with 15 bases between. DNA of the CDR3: TGCGCCAGCAGCTTGTCCCCCCGGGACGGATCCTACGAGCAGTACTTC. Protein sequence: CASSLSPRDGSYEQYF.

The DNA of the CDR3 is TGTGCCTGGAATGCATACGGCGAGCAGTACTTC. This codes for CAWNAYGEQYF. V gene TRBV30 combines with J gene TRBJ2-7; D remains ambiguous. Per germline, CDR1 GTSNPN and CDR2 SVGIG (reference sequence). CDR3 size: 11 residues. The V end was cut by 4 bases, the J end by 6 bases, with 10 bases between.

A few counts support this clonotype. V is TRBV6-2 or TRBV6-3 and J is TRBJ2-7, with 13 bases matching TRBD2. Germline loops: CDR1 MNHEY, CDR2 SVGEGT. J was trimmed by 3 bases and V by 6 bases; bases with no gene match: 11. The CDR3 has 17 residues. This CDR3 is CASRRRGTSGALYEQYF. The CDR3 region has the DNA TGTGCCAGCAGGAGACGCGGGACTAGCGGGGCGCTCTACGAGCAGTACTTC.

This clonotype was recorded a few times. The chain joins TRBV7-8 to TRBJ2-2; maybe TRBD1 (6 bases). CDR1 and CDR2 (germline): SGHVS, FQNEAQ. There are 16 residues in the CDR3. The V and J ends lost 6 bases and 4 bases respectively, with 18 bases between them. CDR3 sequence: CASRGQPRVLTGELFF. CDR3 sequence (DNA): TGTGCCAGCAGAGGACAGCCCCGGGTCCTCACCGGGGAGCTGTTTTTT.

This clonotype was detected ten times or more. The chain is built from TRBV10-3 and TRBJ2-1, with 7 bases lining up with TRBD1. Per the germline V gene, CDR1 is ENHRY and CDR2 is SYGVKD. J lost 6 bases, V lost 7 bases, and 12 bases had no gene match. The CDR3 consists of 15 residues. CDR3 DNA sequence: TGTGCCATCAAGGGTCAGGGGACAGCCCGCAATGAGCAGTTCTTC. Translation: CAIKGQGTARNEQFF.

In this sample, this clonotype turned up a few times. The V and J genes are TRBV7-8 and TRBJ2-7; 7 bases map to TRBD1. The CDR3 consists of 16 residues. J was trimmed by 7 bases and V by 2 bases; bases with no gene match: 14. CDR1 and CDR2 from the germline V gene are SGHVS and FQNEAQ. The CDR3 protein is CASSLFPGQFFGEQYF. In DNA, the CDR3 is TGTGCCAGCAGCTTATTCCCGGGACAGTTCTTTGGGGAGCAGTACTTC.

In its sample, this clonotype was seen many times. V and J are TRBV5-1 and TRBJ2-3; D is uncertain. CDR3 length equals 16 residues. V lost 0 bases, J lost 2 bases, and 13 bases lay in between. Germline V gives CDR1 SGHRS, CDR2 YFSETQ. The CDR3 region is CASSLGSVGSTDTQYF. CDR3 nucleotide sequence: TGCGCCAGCAGCTTGGGGTCAGTGGGATCCACAGATACGCAGTATTTT.

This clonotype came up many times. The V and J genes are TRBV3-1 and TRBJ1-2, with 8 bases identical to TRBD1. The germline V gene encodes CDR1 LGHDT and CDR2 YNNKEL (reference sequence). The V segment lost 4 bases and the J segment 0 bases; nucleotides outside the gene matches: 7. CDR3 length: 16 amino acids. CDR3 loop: CASSLGTGTTNYGYTF. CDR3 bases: TGTGCCAGCAGCCTCGGGACAGGAACTACTAACTATGGCTACACCTTC.

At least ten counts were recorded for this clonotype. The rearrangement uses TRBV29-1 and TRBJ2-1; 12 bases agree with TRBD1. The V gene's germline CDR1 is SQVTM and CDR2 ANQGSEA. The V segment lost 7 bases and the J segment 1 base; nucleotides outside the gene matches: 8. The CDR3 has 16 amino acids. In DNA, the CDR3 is TGCAGCGCGACACAGGGACAGGGGGCATCCTACAATGAGCAGTTCTTC. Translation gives CSATQGQGASYNEQFF.

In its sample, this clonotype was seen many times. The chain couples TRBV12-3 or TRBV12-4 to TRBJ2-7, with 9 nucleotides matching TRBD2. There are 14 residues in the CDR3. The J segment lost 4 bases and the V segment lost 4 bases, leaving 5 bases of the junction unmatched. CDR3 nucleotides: TGTGCCAGCAGTTCGTCTAGCGGGGCGTACGAGCAGTACTTC. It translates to CASSSSSGAYEQYF.

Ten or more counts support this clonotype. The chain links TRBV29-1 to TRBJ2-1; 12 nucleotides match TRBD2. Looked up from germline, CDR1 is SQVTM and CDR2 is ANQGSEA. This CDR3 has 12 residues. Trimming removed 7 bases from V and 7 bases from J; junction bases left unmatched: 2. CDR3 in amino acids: CSELAGGNEQFF. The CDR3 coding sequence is TGCAGCGAACTAGCGGGAGGAAATGAGCAGTTCTTC.

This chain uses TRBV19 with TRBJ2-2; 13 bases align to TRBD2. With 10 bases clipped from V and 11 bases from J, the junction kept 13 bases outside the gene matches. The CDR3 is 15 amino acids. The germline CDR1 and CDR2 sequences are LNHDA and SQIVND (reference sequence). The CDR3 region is CATHRTGLAGPELFF. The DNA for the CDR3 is TGTGCCACGCACCGCACGGGACTAGCGGGGCCCGAGCTGTTTTTT.

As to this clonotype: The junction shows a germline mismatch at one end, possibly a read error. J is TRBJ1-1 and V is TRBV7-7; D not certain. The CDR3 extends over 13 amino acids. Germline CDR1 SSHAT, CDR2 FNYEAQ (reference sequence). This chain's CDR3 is CASSLGLDTEAFF. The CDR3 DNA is TGTGCTAGCAGCTTAGGCCTCGACACTGAAGCTTTCTTT.

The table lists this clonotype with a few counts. The CDR3 coding sequence is TGTGCCAGTACCGCAGCGGGAGTCGGGAATGAGCAGTTCTTC. The encoded protein is CASTAAGVGNEQFF. The V gene is TRBV19, the J gene TRBJ2-1, with 8 bases aligning to TRBD2. The CDR3 sequence is 14 residues long. V was pared by 7 bases and J by 7 bases, with 9 bases of the junction left unmatched. The germline V gene encodes CDR1 LNHDA and CDR2 SQIVND (reference sequence).

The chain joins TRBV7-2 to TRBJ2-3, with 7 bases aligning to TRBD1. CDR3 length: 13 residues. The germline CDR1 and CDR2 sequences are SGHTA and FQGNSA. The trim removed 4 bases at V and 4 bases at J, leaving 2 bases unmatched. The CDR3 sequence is CASSYDRADTQYF. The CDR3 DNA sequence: TGTGCCAGCAGCTACGACAGGGCAGATACGCAGTATTTT.

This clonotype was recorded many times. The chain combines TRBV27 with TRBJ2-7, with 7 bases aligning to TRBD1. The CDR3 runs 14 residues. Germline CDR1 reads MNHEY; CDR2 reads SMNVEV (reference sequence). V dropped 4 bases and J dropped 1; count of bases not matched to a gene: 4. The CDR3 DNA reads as TGTGCCAGCAGTTATATGACAGGGTCCTACGAGCAGTACTTC. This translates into CASSYMTGSYEQYF.